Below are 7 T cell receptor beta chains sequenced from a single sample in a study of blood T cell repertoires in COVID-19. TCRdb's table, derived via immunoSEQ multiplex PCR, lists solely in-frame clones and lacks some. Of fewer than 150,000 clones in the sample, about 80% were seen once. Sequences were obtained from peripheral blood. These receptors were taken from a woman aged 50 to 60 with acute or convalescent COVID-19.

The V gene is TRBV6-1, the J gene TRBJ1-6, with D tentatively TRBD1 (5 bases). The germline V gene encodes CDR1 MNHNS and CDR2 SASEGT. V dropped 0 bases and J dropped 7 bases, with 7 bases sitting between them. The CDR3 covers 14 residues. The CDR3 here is CASSEAGGNSPLHF. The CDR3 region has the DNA TGTGCCAGCAGTGAAGCGGGGGGGAATTCACCCCTCCACTTT.

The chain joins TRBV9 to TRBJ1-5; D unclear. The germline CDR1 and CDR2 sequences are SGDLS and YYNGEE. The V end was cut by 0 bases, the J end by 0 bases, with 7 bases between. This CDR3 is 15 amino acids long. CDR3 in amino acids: CASSVDGYSNQPQHF. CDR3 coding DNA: TGTGCCAGCAGCGTAGACGGGTATAGCAATCAGCCCCAGCATTTT.

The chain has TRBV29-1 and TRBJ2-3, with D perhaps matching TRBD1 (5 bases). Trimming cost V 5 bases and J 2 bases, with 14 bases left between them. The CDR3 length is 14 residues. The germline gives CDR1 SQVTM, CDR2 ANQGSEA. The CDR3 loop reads CSVLDRPSTDTQYF. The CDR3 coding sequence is TGCAGCGTTCTTGACAGACCATCCACAGATACGCAGTATTTT.

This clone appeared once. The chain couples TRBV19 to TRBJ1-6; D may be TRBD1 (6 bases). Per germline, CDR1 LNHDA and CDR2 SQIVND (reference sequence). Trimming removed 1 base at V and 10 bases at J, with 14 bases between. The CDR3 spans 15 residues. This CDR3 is CASSIADRSGSPLHF. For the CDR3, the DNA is TGTGCCAGTAGTATAGCTGACAGGTCCGGCTCACCCCTCCACTTT.

The CDR3 bases are TGTGCCAGCAGTACGGGGGACAGAGGGGGCTACACCTTC. This codes for CASSTGDRGGYTF. The chain combines TRBV6-5 with TRBJ1-2, with 7 bases matching TRBD1. This CDR3 contains 13 residues. Germline CDR1 is MNHEY and CDR2 is SVGAGI. V shed 5 bases and J 8 bases; nucleotides not matched to a gene: 8.

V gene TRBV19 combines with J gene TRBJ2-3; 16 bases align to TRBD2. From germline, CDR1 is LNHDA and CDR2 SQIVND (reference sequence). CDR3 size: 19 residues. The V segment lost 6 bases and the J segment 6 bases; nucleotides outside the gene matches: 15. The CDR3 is CASSPQGTSGGGFLDTQYF. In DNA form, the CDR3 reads TGTGCCAGTAGCCCCCAAGGGACTAGCGGGGGGGGCTTTCTGGATACGCAGTATTTT.

CDR3 DNA sequence: TGTGCCAGTAGTCCCCGACTAGCGGGGGGCCGTGAGCAGTTCTTC. Residues: CASSPRLAGGREQFF. V usage is TRBV19 and J usage is TRBJ2-1, with 13 bases aligning to TRBD2. Germline assignment: CDR1 LNHDA and CDR2 SQIVND (reference sequence). The CDR3 has 15 residues. Losses at the gene ends were 5 bases for V and 9 bases for J; bases not matched to a gene: 7.